This note documents a single T cell receptor beta chain sequence. Antigen: not known. The germline V and J ends were trimmed by 1 base and 5 bases, with 9 bases remaining between them. This CDR3 is 14 amino acids long. Looked up from germline, CDR1 is SNHLY and CDR2 is FYNNEI. These data are taken from a study of cytomegalovirus exposure and HLA in healthy donors. Overall study results and limits: As was reported, the HLA-A and HLA-B alleles of most subjects were accurately predicted from TCR beta sequences. Judged likely to be a sequencing artifact was a cluster of highly shared sequence variants.

PCR used 60 Vbeta primers and 13 Jbeta primers. The repertoire was sequenced with immunoSEQ multiplex PCR; TCRdb's copy has only in-frame clones and lacks some. The sample contains 100,000 to 150,000 clones, 60% to 80% of which appear only once. The chain carries TRBV2 and TRBJ1-5; maybe TRBD1 (5 bases). The origin of this receptor is a woman aged 45 to 65 in good health and CMV-seronegative. Sequenced sample: PBMCs. DNA for the CDR3: TGTGCCAGCAGTGAAGAGCAGGGTCATCAGCCCCAGCATTTT. It specifies CASSEEQGHQPQHF. Combining the CDR3 with reference TRBV2 and TRBJ1-5 gives the whole variable domain EPEVTQTPSHQVTQMGQEVILRCVPISNHLYFYWYRQILGQKVEFLVSFYNNEISEKSEIFDDQFSVERPDGSNFTLKIRSTKLEDSAMYFCASSEEQGHQPQHFGDGTRLSIL.